This T cell receptor (beta chain) was identified in a study of identical twins. TCRdb reprocessed the 5' RACE reads via MiXCR and lists one record per CDR3 protein. The sample records roughly 770,000 distinct CDR3 sequences, around a sixth being singletons. Germline CDR1 reads SNHLY; CDR2 reads FYNNEI. The CDR3 contains 15 residues. V was pared by 7 bases and J by 3 bases, with 5 bases of the junction left unmatched. This sample also belongs to another study, concerning T cells expressing NK-cell markers. This second study says: Repertoires of TCR beta were obtained from T cells sorted as CD3+CD56+NKG2C+, CD3+CD56+NKG2C- and CD3+CD56-NKG2C+. HCMV specificity was not established for the expanded NKG2C+ T cell clones.

The chain has TRBV2 and TRBJ2-2; 10 nucleotides line up with TRBD2. Input material: PBMCs. The source is a woman in her late teens or twenties in good health. The DNA for the CDR3 is TGTGCCAGCATTGGGGGACTAGCGTACACCGGGGAGCTGTTTTTT. It is translated as CASIGGLAYTGELFF.